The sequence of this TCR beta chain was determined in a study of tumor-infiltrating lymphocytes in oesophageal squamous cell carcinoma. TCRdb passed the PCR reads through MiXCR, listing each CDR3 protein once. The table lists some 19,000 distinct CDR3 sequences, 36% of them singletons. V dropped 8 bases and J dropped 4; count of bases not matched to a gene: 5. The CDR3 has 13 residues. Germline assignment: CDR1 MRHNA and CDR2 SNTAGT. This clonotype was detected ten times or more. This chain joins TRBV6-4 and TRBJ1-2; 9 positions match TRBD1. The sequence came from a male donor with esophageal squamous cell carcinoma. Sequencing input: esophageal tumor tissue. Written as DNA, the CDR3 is TGTGCCAGCGGGGACAGGGAGTTCTATGGCTACACCTTC. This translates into CASGDREFYGYTF.